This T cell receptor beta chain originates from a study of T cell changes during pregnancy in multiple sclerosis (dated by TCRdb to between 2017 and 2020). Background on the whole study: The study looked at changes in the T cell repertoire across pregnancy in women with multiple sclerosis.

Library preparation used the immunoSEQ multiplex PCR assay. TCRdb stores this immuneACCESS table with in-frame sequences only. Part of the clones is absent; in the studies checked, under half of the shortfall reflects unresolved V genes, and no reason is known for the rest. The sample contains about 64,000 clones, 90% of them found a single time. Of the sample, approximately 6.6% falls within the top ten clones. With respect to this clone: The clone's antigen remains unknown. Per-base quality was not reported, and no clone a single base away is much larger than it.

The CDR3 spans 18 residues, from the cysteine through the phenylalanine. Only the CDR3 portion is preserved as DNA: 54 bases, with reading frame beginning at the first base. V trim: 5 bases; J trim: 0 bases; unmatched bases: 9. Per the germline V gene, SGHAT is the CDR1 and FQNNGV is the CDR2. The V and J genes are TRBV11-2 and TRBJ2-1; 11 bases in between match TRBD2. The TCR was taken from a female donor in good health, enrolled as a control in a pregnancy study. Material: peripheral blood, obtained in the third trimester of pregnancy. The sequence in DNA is TGTGCCAGCAGCGTCACTAGCGGGGGCCTGAGCTCCTACAATGAGCAGTTCTTC. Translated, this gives CASSVTSGGLSSYNEQFF.